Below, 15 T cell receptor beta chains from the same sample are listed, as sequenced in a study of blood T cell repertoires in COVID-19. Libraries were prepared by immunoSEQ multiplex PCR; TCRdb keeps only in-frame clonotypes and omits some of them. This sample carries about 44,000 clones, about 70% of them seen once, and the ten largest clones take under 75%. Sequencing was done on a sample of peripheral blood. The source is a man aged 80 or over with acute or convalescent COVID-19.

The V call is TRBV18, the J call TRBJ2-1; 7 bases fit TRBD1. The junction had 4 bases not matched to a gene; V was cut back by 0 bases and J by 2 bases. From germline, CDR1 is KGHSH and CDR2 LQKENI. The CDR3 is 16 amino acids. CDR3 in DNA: TGTGCCAGCTCACCACCGGACAGGTTAACCTACAATGAGCAGTTCTTC. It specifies CASSPPDRLTYNEQFF.

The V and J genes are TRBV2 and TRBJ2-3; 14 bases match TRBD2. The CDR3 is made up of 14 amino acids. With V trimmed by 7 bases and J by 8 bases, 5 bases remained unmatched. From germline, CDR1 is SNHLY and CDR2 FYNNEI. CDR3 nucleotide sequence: TGTGCCAGCAAGGGACTAGCGGGAGAGGGTACGCAGTATTTT. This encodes CASKGLAGEGTQYF.

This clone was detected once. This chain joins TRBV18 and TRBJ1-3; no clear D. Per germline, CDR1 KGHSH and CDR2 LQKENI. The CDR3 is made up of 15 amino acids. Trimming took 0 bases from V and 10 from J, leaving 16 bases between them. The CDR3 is CASSPPVGAAKTIYF. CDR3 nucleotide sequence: TGTGCCAGCTCACCACCTGTTGGCGCGGCAAAGACCATATATTTT.

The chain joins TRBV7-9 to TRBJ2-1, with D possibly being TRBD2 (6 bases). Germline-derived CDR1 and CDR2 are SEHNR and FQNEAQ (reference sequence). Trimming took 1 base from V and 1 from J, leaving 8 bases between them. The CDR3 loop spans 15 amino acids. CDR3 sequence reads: CASSLDGGSYNEQFF. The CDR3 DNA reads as TGTGCCAGCAGCTTAGACGGGGGATCCTACAATGAGCAGTTCTTC.

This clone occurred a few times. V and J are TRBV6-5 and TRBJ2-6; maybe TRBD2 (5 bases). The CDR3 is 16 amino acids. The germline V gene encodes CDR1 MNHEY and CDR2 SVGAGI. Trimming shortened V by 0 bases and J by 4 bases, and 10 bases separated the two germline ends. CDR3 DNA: TGTGCCAGCAGTTACTCTGGCTCGGGGGGGGCCAACGTCCTGACTTTC. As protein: CASSYSGSGGANVLTF.

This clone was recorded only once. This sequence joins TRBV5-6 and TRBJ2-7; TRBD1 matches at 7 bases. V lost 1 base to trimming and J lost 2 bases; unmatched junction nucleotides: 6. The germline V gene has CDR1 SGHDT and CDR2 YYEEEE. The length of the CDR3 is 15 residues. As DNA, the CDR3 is TGTGCCAGCAGCTTGAGTGGGACAGCGACCTACGAGCAGTACTTC. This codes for CASSLSGTATYEQYF.

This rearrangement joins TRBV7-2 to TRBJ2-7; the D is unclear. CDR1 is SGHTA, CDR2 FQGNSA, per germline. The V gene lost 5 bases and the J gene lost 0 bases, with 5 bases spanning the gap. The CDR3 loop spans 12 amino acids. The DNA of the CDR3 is TGTGCCAGCAGCCCAAACTCCTACGAGCAGTACTTC. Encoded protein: CASSPNSYEQYF.

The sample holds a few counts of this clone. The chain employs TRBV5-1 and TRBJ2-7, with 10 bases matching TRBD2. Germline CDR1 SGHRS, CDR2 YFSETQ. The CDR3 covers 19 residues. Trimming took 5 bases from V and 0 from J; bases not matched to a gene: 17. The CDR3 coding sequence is TGCGCCAGCAGTTCCCCCGGGACTAGCGATCACCCAAGCTCCTACGAGCAGTACTTC. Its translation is CASSSPGTSDHPSSYEQYF.

The CDR3 region is CASRAVTNTGELFF. The DNA for the CDR3 is TGTGCCAGCAGGGCAGTAACGAACACCGGGGAGCTGTTTTTT. This chain joins TRBV6-5 and TRBJ2-2; D remains unclear. V was shortened by 6 bases and J by 0 bases, with 8 bases between the two germline ends. The CDR3 runs to 14 residues. Germline V gene sequence: CDR1 MNHEY, CDR2 SVGAGI.

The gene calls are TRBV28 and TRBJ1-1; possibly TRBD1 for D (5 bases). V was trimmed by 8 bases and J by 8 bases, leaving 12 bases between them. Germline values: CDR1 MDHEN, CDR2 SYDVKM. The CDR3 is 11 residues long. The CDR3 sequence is CASAYRIEAFF. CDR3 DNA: TGTGCCAGCGCTTACAGGATCGAAGCTTTCTTT.

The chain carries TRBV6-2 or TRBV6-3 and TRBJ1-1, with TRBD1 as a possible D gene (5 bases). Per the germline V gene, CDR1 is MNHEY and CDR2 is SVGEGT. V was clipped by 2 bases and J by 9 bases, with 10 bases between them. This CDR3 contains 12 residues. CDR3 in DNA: TGTGCCAGCAGTTACACAGGCGGAAAAGCTTTCTTT. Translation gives CASSYTGGKAFF.

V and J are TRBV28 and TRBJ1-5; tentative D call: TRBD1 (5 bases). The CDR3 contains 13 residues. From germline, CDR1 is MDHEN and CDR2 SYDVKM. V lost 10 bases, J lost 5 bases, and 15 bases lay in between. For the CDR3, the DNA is TGTGCCATTCGAGAAGGGGACTATCAGCCCCAGCATTTT. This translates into CAIREGDYQPQHF.

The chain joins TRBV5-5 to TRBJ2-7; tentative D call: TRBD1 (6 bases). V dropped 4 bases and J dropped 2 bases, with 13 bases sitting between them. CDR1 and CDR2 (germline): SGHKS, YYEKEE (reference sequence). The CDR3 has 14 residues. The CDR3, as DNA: TGTGCCAGCAGCGTTCAGGGGCCGCCCTACGAGCAGTACTTC. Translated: CASSVQGPPYEQYF. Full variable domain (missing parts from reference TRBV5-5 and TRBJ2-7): DAGVTQSPTHLIKTRGQQVTLRCSPISGHKSVSWYQQVLGQGPQFIFQYYEKEERGRGNFPDRFSARQFPNYSSELNVNALLLGDSALYLCASSVQGPPYEQYFGPGTRLTVT.

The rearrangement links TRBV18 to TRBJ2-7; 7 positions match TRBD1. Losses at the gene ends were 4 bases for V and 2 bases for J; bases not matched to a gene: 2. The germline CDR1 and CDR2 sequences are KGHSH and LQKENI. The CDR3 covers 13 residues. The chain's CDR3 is CASSLQGPYEQYF. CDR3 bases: TGTGCCAGCTCACTACAGGGGCCCTACGAGCAGTACTTC.

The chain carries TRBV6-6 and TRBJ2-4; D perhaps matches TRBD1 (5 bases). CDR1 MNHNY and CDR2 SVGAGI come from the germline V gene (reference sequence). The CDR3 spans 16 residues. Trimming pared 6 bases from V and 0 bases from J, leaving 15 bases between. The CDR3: CASSDRGGRAKNIQYF. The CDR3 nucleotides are TGTGCCAGCAGCGATAGGGGTGGAAGAGCCAAAAACATTCAGTACTTC.